These 21 T cell receptor beta chains originate from one sample sequenced in a study of blood T cells in healthy people across ages. Through a sample-barcoded 5' primer and a J-beta primer mix, a second PCR was run for roughly 6 to 11 cycles. TCRdb processed the 5' RACE reads anew with MiXCR; each CDR3 protein has one entry. The sample records about 1.7 million distinct CDR3 sequences, under 30% being singletons. Sequencing was carried out using blood. These receptors were obtained from a woman in her 30s in good health.

This chain uses TRBV6-2 or TRBV6-3 with TRBJ1-1; tentative D call: TRBD1 (6 bases). With 6 bases removed from V and 2 bases from J, the gap between germline ends came to 13 bases. This CDR3 is 14 amino acids long. Per germline, CDR1 MNHEY and CDR2 SVGEGT. CDR3 nucleotides: TGTGCCAGCAGACGAGGGGGAATAAACACTGAAGCTTTCTTT. Its translation is CASRRGGINTEAFF.

This clonotype was observed a few times. The chain has TRBV20-1 and TRBJ1-2; D gene uncertain. The CDR3 has 13 residues. Trimming removed 3 bases from V and 4 bases from J, with 12 bases in between. The germline gives CDR1 DFQATT, CDR2 SNEGSKA (reference sequence). DNA for the CDR3: TGCAGTGCTAGCTCTGCCGTATTCTATGGCTACACCTTC. Translated, it gives CSASSAVFYGYTF.

The sample holds a few counts of this clonotype. The V call is TRBV9, the J call TRBJ2-7; TRBD2 matches 7 bases. Germline CDR1 is SGDLS and CDR2 is YYNGEE. This CDR3 has 16 amino acids. The ends lost 3 bases at V and 4 bases at J; junction bases unmatched: 13. CDR3 residues: CASSAEMAGARYEQYF. CDR3 DNA sequence: TGTGCCAGCAGCGCGGAGATGGCGGGAGCGCGGTACGAGCAGTACTTC. Using reference TRBV9 and TRBJ2-7 for the parts outside the CDR3, the full variable domain is DSGVTQTPKHLITATGQRVTLRCSPRSGDLSVYWYQQSLDQGLQFLIQYYNGEERAKGNILERFSAQQFPDLHSELNLSSLELGDSALYFCASSAEMAGARYEQYFGPGTRLTVT.

The V call is TRBV12-5, the J call TRBJ2-5; D gene uncertain. The last part of the DNA fits TRBJ2-7 better; the J call may be wrong. Germline V lookup: CDR1 LGHNT, CDR2 FRNRAP. CDR3 size: 13 residues. CDR3 sequence: CASGFWSGGEQYF. The CDR3 bases are TGTGCTAGTGGTTTTTGGTCGGGTGGCGAGCAGTACTTC.

On this clonotype itself: One end of the junction fails to match germline, which may point to a read error. The chain has TRBV12-3 or TRBV12-4 and TRBJ2-3; 7 bases are shared with TRBD1. The CDR3 consists of 15 residues. The CDR3, as DNA: TGTGCATCCAAACGAGGGGGCAGTAGCACAGATGCGCAGTATTTT. Translating gives CASKRGGSSTDAQYF.

This clonotype was seen a few times. The chain has TRBV2 and TRBJ1-6, with TRBD1 matching 9 bases. CDR3 size: 17 residues. The trim removed 2 bases at V and 8 bases at J, leaving 10 bases unmatched. Germline loops: CDR1 SNHLY, CDR2 FYNNEI. CDR3 DNA sequence: TGTGCCAGCAGTGAAATTATACAGGGGGCGAGGCATTCACCCCTCCACTTT. It specifies CASSEIIQGARHSPLHF.

This sequence joins TRBV18 and TRBJ2-5; D gene unclear. The CDR3 length is 14 residues. V shed 2 bases and J shed 3 bases, with 10 bases lying between them. Germline CDR1 and CDR2: KGHSH and LQKENI. The CDR3 loop is CASSPKDRKETQYF. CDR3 in DNA: TGTGCCAGCTCACCAAAGGACCGTAAAGAGACCCAGTACTTC. Looking up the rest from reference TRBV18 and TRBJ2-5 gives the full variable domain: NAGVMQNPRHLVRRRGQEARLRCSPMKGHSHVYWYRQLPEEGLKFMVYLQKENIIDESGMPKERFSAEFPKEGPSILRIQQVVRGDSAAYFCASSPKDRKETQYFGPGTRLLVL.

There are a few counts of this clonotype. This chain joins TRBV9 and TRBJ2-4; TRBD2 is a possible D gene (7 bases). Trimming took off 2 bases at V and 1 base at J, with 19 bases between the two ends. This CDR3 region has 18 residues. The germline CDR1 and CDR2 sequences are SGDLS and YYNGEE. The CDR3 DNA sequence: TGTGCCAGCAGCGTTGGGCAGGGGAGGGGGGAGGCCAAAAACATTCAGTACTTC. Translation: CASSVGQGRGEAKNIQYF.

This chain joins TRBV5-1 and TRBJ2-3; a possible D gene is TRBD2 (6 bases). Between the trimmed V and J ends, which lost 4 bases and 0 bases, there was a span of 12 bases. Germline CDR1 and CDR2: SGHRS and YFSETQ. The CDR3 extends over 15 amino acids. The CDR3 DNA reads as TGCGCCAGCAGCGGCGGGACGGCGAGCACAGATACGCAGTATTTT. Its protein is CASSGGTASTDTQYF.

The rearrangement links TRBV18 to TRBJ2-1; 9 bases map to TRBD1. CDR3 length: 15 residues. Trimming at V came to 2 bases and at J to 7 bases, leaving 6 bases not matched to a gene. Germline loops: CDR1 KGHSH, CDR2 LQKENI. CDR3: CASSPRTGVENEQFF. The CDR3 DNA is TGTGCCAGCTCACCAAGGACAGGGGTTGAGAATGAGCAGTTCTTC. The full variable domain, rest sourced from reference TRBV18 and TRBJ2-1, is NAGVMQNPRHLVRRRGQEARLRCSPMKGHSHVYWYRQLPEEGLKFMVYLQKENIIDESGMPKERFSAEFPKEGPSILRIQQVVRGDSAAYFCASSPRTGVENEQFFGPGTRLTVL.

The rearrangement uses TRBV20-1 and TRBJ2-3; 12 nucleotides match TRBD2. Germline lookup yields CDR1 DFQATT and CDR2 SNEGSKA (reference sequence). Trimming at V came to 6 bases and at J to 4 bases, leaving 14 bases not matched to a gene. This CDR3 comprises 17 residues. CDR3 sequence (DNA): TGCAGTGCGCAGGCGGCTAGCGGGAGGGCCGTCCCAGATACGCAGTATTTT. It is translated as CSAQAASGRAVPDTQYF.

Many counts were recorded for this clonotype. The rearrangement links TRBV5-1 to TRBJ2-7; D possibly corresponds to TRBD1 (6 bases). The CDR3 contains 13 residues. Between the trimmed V and J ends, which lost 5 bases and 6 bases, there was a span of 15 bases. The germline V gene has CDR1 SGHRS and CDR2 YFSETQ. The CDR3 spells CASSPEAQGEQYF. For the CDR3, the DNA is TGCGCCAGCAGTCCCGAAGCACAGGGCGAGCAGTACTTC.

Note on this clonotype: Since a much larger clone is just one base distant, this may be a read error. The chain employs TRBV5-1 and TRBJ2-1, with a weak D call TRBD2 (6 bases). CDR3 size: 15 residues. Germline V gives CDR1 SGHRS, CDR2 YFSETQ. The DNA for the CDR3 is TGCGTCAGCAGCACGGGGGACCAAAGGTACAATGAGCAGTTCTTC. Its protein product is CVSSTGDQRYNEQFF.

The chain is built from TRBV12-3 or TRBV12-4 and TRBJ2-5; possible D gene TRBD1, 6 bases. The length of the CDR3 is 13 residues. Between the trimmed V and J ends, which lost 6 bases and 3 bases, there was a span of 11 bases. CDR3 sequence reads: CASRLQGEETQYF. In DNA, the CDR3 is TGTGCCAGCAGACTACAGGGAGAAGAGACCCAGTACTTC.

The V call is TRBV20-1, the J call TRBJ2-1, with 7 bases that match TRBD2. The CDR3 covers 14 residues. V was clipped by 8 bases and J by 10 bases; unmatched bases: 17. Germline CDR1 and CDR2: DFQATT and SNEGSKA (reference sequence). The CDR3 sequence: CSTRGDYIWGEQFF. DNA of the CDR3: TGCAGTACCCGGGGGGACTACATCTGGGGGGAGCAGTTCTTC.

This clonotype was seen more than once but under ten times. Sequence at one end of the junction differs from germline and may be a read error. The rearrangement uses TRBV5-1 and TRBJ1-5; no reliable D call. This CDR3 comprises 15 residues. Germline V gene lookup returns CDR1 SGHRS and CDR2 YFSETQ. The CDR3 region is CASSLVAGPNQPQHF. CDR3 DNA: TGTGCCAGCAGCTTAGTGGCTGGGCCCAATCAGCCCCAGCATTTT.

To note about this clonotype: Possible read error: a much larger clone is one base away. The chain recombines TRBV29-1 with TRBJ2-1, with TRBD1 matching 10 bases. The CDR3 consists of 11 residues. Germline V gene lookup returns CDR1 SQVTM and CDR2 ANQGSEA. CDR3 protein: CSGQGVDERFF. The CDR3 DNA sequence: TGCAGTGGACAGGGGGTAGATGAGCGGTTCTTC.

The CDR3 nucleotides are TGTGCCAGCAGCTTAGGCGAGGGGATGAATGGCTACACCTTC. Translated, it gives CASSLGEGMNGYTF. The J gene is TRBJ1-2, the V gene TRBV7-9, with TRBD1 as a possible D gene (5 bases). Per the germline V gene, CDR1 is SEHNR and CDR2 is FQNEAQ (reference sequence). There are 14 residues in the CDR3. The V gene lost 1 base and the J gene lost 6 bases, with 12 bases spanning the gap.

This clonotype was recorded at least ten times. This chain joins TRBV4-1 and TRBJ2-7; 9 positions agree with TRBD1. V shed 1 base and J 1 base; nucleotides not matched to a gene: 2. The CDR3 covers 15 residues. Germline V CDR1 and CDR2: MGHRA, YSYEKL. The CDR3 is CASSQAGTGSYEQYF. The CDR3 nucleotides are TGCGCCAGCAGCCAAGCCGGGACAGGGTCCTACGAGCAGTACTTC.

This clonotype appeared many times. J is TRBJ2-1 and V is TRBV6-5; 9 nucleotides agree with TRBD2. The V segment lost 11 bases and the J segment 4 bases; nucleotides outside the gene matches: 6. This CDR3 spans 13 amino acids. Germline CDR1 is MNHEY and CDR2 is SVGAGI. CDR3 sequence reads: CAASRGGYNEQFF. CDR3 coding DNA: TGTGCCGCGTCGCGGGGGGGTTACAATGAGCAGTTCTTC.

In this sample, this clonotype turned up many times. The rearrangement links TRBV14 to TRBJ2-7; D possibly corresponds to TRBD2 (5 bases). The CDR3 is 14 residues long. Germline CDR1 reads SGHDN; CDR2 reads FVKESK. The ends were cut back, 4 bases at V and 6 bases at J, with 16 bases in the middle. Here the CDR3 reads CASSPAGVDSEQYF. The CDR3 region has the DNA TGTGCCAGCAGCCCAGCCGGGGTTGATTCCGAGCAGTACTTC.